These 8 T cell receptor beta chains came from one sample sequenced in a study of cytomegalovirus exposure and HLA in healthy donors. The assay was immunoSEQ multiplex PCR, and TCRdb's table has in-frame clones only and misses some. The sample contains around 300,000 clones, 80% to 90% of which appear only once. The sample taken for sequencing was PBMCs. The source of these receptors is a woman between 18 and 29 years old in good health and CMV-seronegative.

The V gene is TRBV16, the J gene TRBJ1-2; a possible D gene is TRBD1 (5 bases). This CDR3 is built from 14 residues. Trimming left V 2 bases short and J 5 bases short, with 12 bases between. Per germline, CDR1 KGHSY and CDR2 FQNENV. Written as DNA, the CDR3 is TGTGCCAGCAGCCAAGAGGACAAACGGTATGGCTACACCTTC. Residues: CASSQEDKRYGYTF.

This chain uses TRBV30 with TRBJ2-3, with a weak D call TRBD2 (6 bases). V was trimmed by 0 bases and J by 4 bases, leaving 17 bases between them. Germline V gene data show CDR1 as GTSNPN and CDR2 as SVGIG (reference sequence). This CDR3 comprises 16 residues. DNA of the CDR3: TGTGCCTGGAGTGTAGGCGGGAACCTGATCGCAGATACGCAGTATTTT. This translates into CAWSVGGNLIADTQYF.

This CDR3 is CASSFGPSGREQYF. The CDR3, as DNA: TGTGCCAGCAGCTTTGGGCCTAGCGGGAGGGAGCAGTACTTC. J is TRBJ2-7 and V is TRBV7-6; TRBD2 aligns across 11 bases. This CDR3 is 14 amino acids long. After removal of 3 bases from V and 7 bases from J, the junction contained 5 bases not matched to a gene. CDR1 and CDR2 (germline): SGHVS, FNYEAQ.

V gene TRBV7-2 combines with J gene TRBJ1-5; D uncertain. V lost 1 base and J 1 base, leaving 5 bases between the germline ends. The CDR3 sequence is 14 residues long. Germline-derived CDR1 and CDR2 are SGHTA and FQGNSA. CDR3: CASSLVSSNQPQHF. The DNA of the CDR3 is TGTGCCAGCAGCTTAGTTAGCAGCAATCAGCCCCAGCATTTT.

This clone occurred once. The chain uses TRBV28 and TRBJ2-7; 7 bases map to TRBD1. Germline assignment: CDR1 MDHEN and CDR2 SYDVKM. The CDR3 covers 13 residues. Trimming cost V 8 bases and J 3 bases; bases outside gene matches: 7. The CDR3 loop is CASRIRGIYEQYF. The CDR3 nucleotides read TGTGCCAGCCGTATCAGGGGGATCTACGAGCAGTACTTC.

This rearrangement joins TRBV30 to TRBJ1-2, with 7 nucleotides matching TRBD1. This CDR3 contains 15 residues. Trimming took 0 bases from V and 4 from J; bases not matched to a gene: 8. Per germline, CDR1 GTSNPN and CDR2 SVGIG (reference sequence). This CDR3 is CAWSVLGQVLYGYTF. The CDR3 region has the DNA TGTGCCTGGAGTGTACTAGGACAGGTCCTCTATGGCTACACCTTC.

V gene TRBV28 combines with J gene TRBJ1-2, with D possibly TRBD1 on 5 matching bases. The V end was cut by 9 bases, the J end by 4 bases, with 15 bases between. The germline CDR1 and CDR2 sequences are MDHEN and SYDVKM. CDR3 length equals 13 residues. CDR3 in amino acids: CASEMGGSYGYTF. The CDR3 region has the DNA TGTGCCAGTGAAATGGGGGGGAGCTATGGCTACACCTTC.

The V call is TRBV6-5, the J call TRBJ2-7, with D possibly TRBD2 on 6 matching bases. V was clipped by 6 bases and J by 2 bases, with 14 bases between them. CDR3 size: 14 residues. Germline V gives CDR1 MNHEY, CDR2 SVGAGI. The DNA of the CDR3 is TGTGCCAGCAGAGGAGCGGGTGAGACCTACGAGCAGTACTTC. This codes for CASRGAGETYEQYF.